These 27 T cell receptor beta chains were sequenced from one sample in a study of blood T cell repertoires in COVID-19. Some clones are missing from TCRdb's copy, which holds only in-frame ones; the method was immunoSEQ multiplex PCR. The top ten clones hold 3.5% to 4% of a sample with roughly 230,000 clones, roughly 90% of them seen once. Sample: PBMCs or T cells enriched from blood (not recorded which). All receptors derive from a woman under 40 with acute COVID-19.

This clone was detected only once. The chain links TRBV7-8 to TRBJ2-5; TRBD1 agrees at 9 bases. V lost 2 bases to trimming and J lost 0 bases; unmatched junction nucleotides: 7. This CDR3 comprises 17 residues. The V gene's germline CDR1 is SGHVS and CDR2 FQNEAQ. In nucleotides, the CDR3 is TGTGCCAGCAGCTTACCGCTGGACAGGGGAGACCAAGAGACCCAGTACTTC. Protein: CASSLPLDRGDQETQYF.

The J gene is TRBJ1-2, the V gene TRBV7-2; D possibly corresponds to TRBD1 (5 bases). The V gene lost 5 bases and the J gene lost 4 bases, with 14 bases spanning the gap. This CDR3 spans 14 amino acids. Germline values: CDR1 SGHTA, CDR2 FQGNSA. The CDR3 DNA follows: TGTGCCAGCAGCCTCCCTGGCGGGGGCTATGGCTACACCTTC. This codes for CASSLPGGGYGYTF.

The rearrangement links TRBV28 to TRBJ2-7, with D unresolved. Germline CDR1 MDHEN, CDR2 SYDVKM. There are 16 residues in the CDR3. Trimming removed 3 bases at V and 0 bases at J, with 15 bases between. CDR3 sequence reads: CASSFSQLDLSYEQYF. CDR3 DNA: TGTGCCAGCAGTTTTTCACAGCTTGACCTCTCCTACGAGCAGTACTTC.

The chain uses TRBV6-5 and TRBJ2-7; D may be TRBD1 (6 bases). Per the germline V gene, CDR1 is MNHEY and CDR2 is SVGAGI. With 6 bases removed from V and 2 bases from J, the gap between germline ends came to 11 bases. The CDR3 runs to 13 residues. This CDR3 is CASSPGHPYEQYF. DNA for the CDR3: TGTGCCAGCAGCCCGGGACACCCCTACGAGCAGTACTTC.

The chain joins TRBV4-1 to TRBJ1-5, with 8 bases lining up with TRBD1. The CDR3 runs to 16 residues. CDR1 is MGHRA and CDR2 is YSYEKL in the germline V gene. Losses at the gene ends were 1 base for V and 7 bases for J; bases not matched to a gene: 9. For the CDR3, the DNA is TGCGCCAGCAGCCAAGGGACAGGGTTCGGGAACCAGCCCCAGCATTTT. Its translation is CASSQGTGFGNQPQHF.

J is TRBJ1-1 and V is TRBV19; D not certain. Germline CDR1 and CDR2: LNHDA and SQIVND (reference sequence). Trimming cost V 3 bases and J 8 bases, with 7 bases left between them. This CDR3 has 11 residues. The CDR3, as DNA: TGTGCCAGTAGTATGGTGGAGGAAGCTTTCTTT. It codes for CASSMVEEAFF.

Of note for this clone: Compared with germline, one end of the junction differs, possibly owing to a read error. The J gene is TRBJ2-3, the V gene TRBV20-1; tentatively, D is TRBD2 (6 bases). The CDR3 contains 11 residues. From germline, CDR1 is DFQATT and CDR2 SNEGSKA (reference sequence). The CDR3 bases are TGCAGTGCCCAAAGGCGGGACCAAAGGGGATTT. Protein: CSAQRRDQRGF.

This clone has only a few counts. This chain joins TRBV30 and TRBJ1-4, with D possibly TRBD1 on 5 matching bases. Between the trimmed V and J ends, which lost 4 bases and 8 bases, there was a span of 17 bases. The CDR3 contains 14 residues. Looked up from germline, CDR1 is GTSNPN and CDR2 is SVGIG (reference sequence). CDR3 residues: CAWKVGRGVEKLFF. The CDR3 bases are TGTGCCTGGAAAGTGGGCCGGGGGGTGGAAAAACTGTTTTTT. The full variable domain, rest sourced from reference TRBV30 and TRBJ1-4, is SQTIHQWPATLVQPVGSPLSLECTVEGTSNPNLYWYRQAAGRGLQLLFYSVGIGQISSEVPQNLSASRPQDRQFILSSKKLLLSDSGFYLCAWKVGRGVEKLFFGSGTQLSVL.

The chain recombines TRBV19 with TRBJ2-3, with D possibly matching TRBD1 (6 bases). CDR1 LNHDA and CDR2 SQIVND come from the germline V gene (reference sequence). The CDR3 consists of 12 residues. V was clipped by 9 bases and J by 5 bases, with 12 bases between them. CDR3 sequence (DNA): TGTGCCAGGGGGGCAGCTAAAGATACGCAGTATTTT. This translates into CARGAAKDTQYF.

The rearrangement uses TRBV2 and TRBJ2-5; D perhaps matches TRBD1 (6 bases). The CDR3 runs to 14 residues. V was shortened by 5 bases and J by 2 bases, with 12 bases between the two germline ends. CDR1 is SNHLY, CDR2 FYNNEI, per germline. Here the CDR3 reads CASSWAGVQETQYF. CDR3 in DNA: TGTGCCAGCAGTTGGGCAGGGGTACAAGAGACCCAGTACTTC.

The rearrangement links TRBV7-2 to TRBJ2-7; 9 bases agree with TRBD2. Trimming cost V 4 bases and J 5 bases; bases outside gene matches: 9. This CDR3 spans 15 amino acids. CDR1 is SGHTA, CDR2 FQGNSA, per germline. CDR3 DNA: TGTGCCAGCAGCTCAAGTAGCGGGGGTCTCAACGAGCAGTACTTC. This codes for CASSSSSGGLNEQYF.

V is TRBV19 and J is TRBJ2-7; TRBD2 is a possible D gene (5 bases). This CDR3 region has 12 residues. Germline CDR1 reads LNHDA; CDR2 reads SQIVND (reference sequence). The V gene lost 5 bases and the J gene lost 3 bases, with 8 bases spanning the gap. For the CDR3, the DNA is TGTGCCAGTAGTGCCGCGGGCTACGAGCAGTACTTC. Its translation: CASSAAGYEQYF. Full variable domain (missing parts from reference TRBV19 and TRBJ2-7): DGGITQSPKYLFRKEGQNVTLSCEQNLNHDAMYWYRQDPGQGLRLIYYSQIVNDFQKGDIAEGYSVSREKKESFPLTVTSAQKNPTAFYLCASSAAGYEQYFGPGTRLTVT.

The V call is TRBV28, the J call TRBJ2-1; weak D call: TRBD2 (5 bases). The germline V and J ends were trimmed by 4 bases and 4 bases, with 17 bases remaining between them. The CDR3 has 16 residues. Germline values: CDR1 MDHEN, CDR2 SYDVKM. Here the CDR3 reads CASSSSDRGIYNEQFF. DNA of the CDR3: TGTGCCAGCAGTTCATCGGACCGGGGAATTTACAATGAGCAGTTCTTC.

The chain is built from TRBV18 and TRBJ1-5; 9 bases map to TRBD1. Per the germline V gene, CDR1 is KGHSH and CDR2 is LQKENI. The CDR3 contains 15 residues. Trimming at V came to 1 base and at J to 6 bases, leaving 4 bases not matched to a gene. DNA for the CDR3: TGTGCCAGCTCACCACTGGGACAGGGTTCTCAGCCCCAGCATTTT. Its translation: CASSPLGQGSQPQHF.

This sequence joins TRBV7-2 and TRBJ2-5, with a possible D match to TRBD2 (6 bases). Germline V lookup: CDR1 SGHTA, CDR2 FQGNSA. With 4 bases removed from V and 4 bases from J, the gap between germline ends came to 16 bases. The CDR3 is made up of 15 amino acids. CDR3 loop: CASSWRGARSETQYF. CDR3 nucleotides: TGTGCCAGCAGCTGGCGCGGGGCGCGTTCAGAGACCCAGTACTTC.

V gene TRBV7-2 combines with J gene TRBJ1-2; D call uncertain. Germline loops: CDR1 SGHTA, CDR2 FQGNSA. Trimming cost V 4 bases and J 3 bases, with 9 bases left between them. This CDR3 has 13 amino acids. The DNA of the CDR3 is TGTGCCAGCAGCTCCCACACACACTATGGCTACACCTTC. This gives the protein CASSSHTHYGYTF.

This clone has only a few counts. The rearrangement joins TRBV2 to TRBJ1-5; tentatively, D is TRBD1 (5 bases). Trimming left V 4 bases short and J 5 bases short, with 12 bases between. Germline assignment: CDR1 SNHLY and CDR2 FYNNEI. This CDR3 spans 14 amino acids. CDR3 in amino acids: CASSALGAYQPQHF. Here the CDR3 DNA reads TGTGCCAGCAGTGCTTTAGGGGCCTATCAGCCCCAGCATTTT.

J is TRBJ1-2 and V is TRBV28; the D is unclear. V dropped 4 bases and J dropped 6 bases, with 15 bases sitting between them. Per germline, CDR1 MDHEN and CDR2 SYDVKM. The CDR3 sequence is 14 residues long. The CDR3 coding sequence is TGTGCCAGCAGTTCATCCGGGAGGGCGCATGGCTACACCTTC. This codes for CASSSSGRAHGYTF.

The J gene is TRBJ2-7, the V gene TRBV30, with D possibly being TRBD1 or TRBD2 (7 bases each). CDR3 length equals 12 residues. The germline V gene has CDR1 GTSNPN and CDR2 SVGIG (reference sequence). V lost 8 bases and J 4 bases, leaving 15 bases between the germline ends. In DNA, the CDR3 is TGTGCCGGGGGGAGGGGGCAGTACGAGCAGTACTTC. It encodes CAGGRGQYEQYF. The variable domain in full, completed from reference TRBV30 and TRBJ2-7, reads SQTIHQWPATLVQPVGSPLSLECTVEGTSNPNLYWYRQAAGRGLQLLFYSVGIGQISSEVPQNLSASRPQDRQFILSSKKLLLSDSGFYLCAGGRGQYEQYFGPGTRLTVT.

The V and J genes are TRBV6-4 and TRBJ1-6; the D gene is possibly TRBD1 (6 bases). Germline CDR1 and CDR2: MRHNA and SNTAGT. V was cut by 6 bases and J by 10 bases, with 19 bases left in between. The CDR3 totals 15 residues. Here the CDR3 reads CASSPQPSGTSPLHF. The CDR3 DNA reads as TGTGCCAGCAGCCCACAACCATCCGGGACATCACCCCTCCACTTT.

The V gene is TRBV7-9, the J gene TRBJ1-5; 9 nucleotides align to TRBD1. Germline V gene lookup returns CDR1 SEHNR and CDR2 FQNEAQ (reference sequence). V lost 6 bases to trimming and J lost 6 bases; unmatched junction nucleotides: 3. The CDR3 sequence is 13 residues long. Here the CDR3 reads CASSQDRGQPQHF. CDR3 DNA sequence: TGTGCCAGCAGTCAGGACAGGGGTCAGCCCCAGCATTTT.

The V call is TRBV19, the J call TRBJ1-5, with a weak D call TRBD1 (6 bases). Trimming cost V 2 bases and J 0 bases, with 11 bases left between them. The CDR3 contains 16 residues. CDR1 and CDR2 from the germline V gene are LNHDA and SQIVND (reference sequence). The CDR3 DNA is TGTGCCAGTAGTATAAGGACAGTTAGTAGCAATCAGCCCCAGCATTTT. It yields the protein CASSIRTVSSNQPQHF.

The chain employs TRBV4-3 and TRBJ1-6; 8 positions agree with TRBD1. The CDR3 covers 14 residues. V lost 5 bases, J lost 9 bases, and 6 bases stayed unmatched. The germline gives CDR1 LGHNA, CDR2 YSLEER. The CDR3 DNA sequence: TGCGCCAGCAGCTACGGACAGGGATCTTCACCCCTCCACTTT. It encodes CASSYGQGSSPLHF.

This clone has more than one count but fewer than ten. V gene TRBV7-9 combines with J gene TRBJ2-7, with a weak D call TRBD1 (5 bases). Germline CDR1 SEHNR, CDR2 FQNEAQ (reference sequence). The CDR3 sequence is 13 residues long. The V gene lost 2 bases and the J gene lost 5 bases, with 10 bases spanning the gap. CDR3 protein: CASSLQGTHEQYF. The CDR3 DNA follows: TGTGCCAGCAGCTTACAGGGTACACACGAGCAGTACTTC.

J is TRBJ1-1 and V is TRBV6-5; D may be TRBD1 (5 bases). The CDR3 is 13 amino acids. Germline V gene data show CDR1 as MNHEY and CDR2 as SVGAGI. V lost 7 bases, J lost 7 bases, and 16 bases lay in between. The CDR3 protein is CASTLDIWNEAFF. CDR3 DNA: TGTGCCAGCACCCTGGACATCTGGAATGAAGCTTTCTTT.

J is TRBJ2-2 and V is TRBV9, with a tentative D call TRBD2 (7 bases). The CDR3 sequence is 17 residues long. In germline, CDR1 is SGDLS, CDR2 YYNGEE. The V end was cut by 0 bases, the J end by 6 bases, with 18 bases between. CDR3 region: CASSVAGGGARSGELFF. In DNA form, the CDR3 reads TGTGCCAGCAGCGTAGCTGGAGGGGGGGCTAGGTCCGGGGAGCTGTTTTTT.

The chain has TRBV27 and TRBJ1-1; D is possibly TRBD1 (5 bases). V was pared by 3 bases and J by 3 bases, with 14 bases between. Germline loops: CDR1 MNHEY, CDR2 SMNVEV (reference sequence). The CDR3 is 15 amino acids. Written as DNA, the CDR3 is TGTGCCAGCAGTTTCCCCAGGGTAGAGGACACTGAAGCTTTCTTT. Residues: CASSFPRVEDTEAFF.